The 9 T cell receptor beta chains below come from one sample, sequenced in a study of T-cell reconstitution after alpha-beta-depleted transplantation in children. A library of TCRbeta sequences, prepared with unique molecular identifiers, was generated. MiXCR, applied by TCRdb to the PCR reads, yields one record per CDR3 protein. The repertoire holds over 200,000 distinct CDR3 sequences, with approximately 9% as singletons. The sample was PBMCs from the stem cell graft donor, taken from the stem cell graft. The receptors were sampled from a human donor who donated a stem cell graft to a child with acute lymphoblastic leukemia.

This clonotype was observed a handful of times. The chain couples TRBV5-1 to TRBJ1-6; possible D gene TRBD1, 5 bases. Germline CDR1 SGHRS, CDR2 YFSETQ. Trimming cost V 1 base and J 8 bases, with 13 bases left between them. This CDR3 comprises 15 residues. The CDR3 DNA sequence: TGCGCCAGCAGCTTGAGGCAGACAGTTGATTCACCCCTCCACTTT. Translation: CASSLRQTVDSPLHF. The complete variable domain, with remaining parts taken from reference TRBV5-1 and TRBJ1-6, reads KAGVTQTPRYLIKTRGQQVTLSCSPISGHRSVSWYQQTPGQGLQFLFEYFSETQRNKGNFPGRFSGRQFSNSRSEMNVSTLELGDSALYLCASSLRQTVDSPLHFGNGTRLTVT.

The chain has TRBV4-1 and TRBJ2-1, with D tentatively TRBD1 (7 bases). The CDR3 is 18 residues long. Germline CDR1 MGHRA, CDR2 YSYEKL. V lost 0 bases and J lost 9, with 24 bases in between. CDR3 sequence: CASSQEGIGGGRGGEQFF. CDR3 bases: TGCGCCAGCAGCCAAGAGGGAATTGGAGGGGGCAGAGGGGGTGAGCAGTTCTTC.

This clonotype was counted between two and nine times. This sequence joins TRBV4-1 and TRBJ1-1; no clear D. Trimming stripped 1 base from V and 0 bases from J, with 12 bases between. Germline V gene sequence: CDR1 MGHRA, CDR2 YSYEKL. The CDR3 is 16 residues long. The CDR3 sequence: CASSQVNTALNTEAFF. The CDR3 DNA reads as TGCGCCAGCAGCCAAGTTAACACAGCCCTGAACACTGAAGCTTTCTTT.

This rearrangement joins TRBV20-1 to TRBJ1-5; the match to TRBD1 covers 7 bases. Germline assignment: CDR1 DFQATT and CDR2 SNEGSKA (reference sequence). The ends lost 3 bases at V and 0 bases at J; junction bases unmatched: 8. The CDR3 consists of 16 residues. CDR3 amino acids: CSASTQGEGSNQPQHF. DNA for the CDR3: TGCAGTGCTAGCACCCAGGGGGAAGGTAGCAATCAGCCCCAGCATTTT.

This clonotype was recorded at least ten times. J is TRBJ2-7 and V is TRBV15, with D tentatively TRBD2 (6 bases). From germline, CDR1 is LNHNV and CDR2 YYDKDF (reference sequence). The CDR3 loop spans 16 amino acids. Trimming removed 5 bases from V and 0 bases from J, with 17 bases in between. In nucleotides, the CDR3 is TGTGCCACCAGCCCCTATGCGGGATCACACTCCTACGAGCAGTACTTC. It is translated as CATSPYAGSHSYEQYF. The whole variable domain, filled in from reference TRBV15 and TRBJ2-7, reads DAMVIQNPRYQVTQFGKPVTLSCSQTLNHNVMYWYQQKSSQAPKLLFHYYDKDFNNEADTPDNFQSRRPNTSFCFLDIRSPGLGDTAMYLCATSPYAGSHSYEQYFGPGTRLTVT.

This chain connects TRBV4-2 to TRBJ2-2; 10 bases are a match to TRBD2. CDR1 and CDR2 from the germline V gene are LGHNA and YNFKEQ. J was trimmed by 2 bases and V by 0 bases; bases with no gene match: 6. The CDR3 consists of 18 residues. CDR3 region: CASSQEIAGGPNTGELFF. Written as DNA, the CDR3 is TGTGCCAGCAGCCAAGAGATAGCGGGGGGACCAAACACCGGGGAGCTGTTTTTT.

This clonotype turned up a few times. The chain joins TRBV12-3 or TRBV12-4 to TRBJ2-3; D gene unclear. The CDR3 is 16 residues long. Trimming left V 7 bases short and J 1 base short, with 18 bases between. The CDR3 spells CASNSLGLLGTDTQYF. The DNA of the CDR3 is TGTGCCAGCAACAGCCTAGGGCTGCTCGGCACAGATACGCAGTATTTT.

This clonotype has at least ten counts. This rearrangement joins TRBV27 to TRBJ2-7; no clear D. CDR3 size: 15 residues. Germline V gene lookup returns CDR1 MNHEY and CDR2 SMNVEV (reference sequence). V lost 4 bases and J 0 bases, leaving 13 bases between the germline ends. Here the CDR3 reads CASSSRRYNSYEQYF. CDR3 nucleotide sequence: TGTGCCAGCAGTTCAAGACGGTATAACTCCTACGAGCAGTACTTC.

This clonotype was detected many times. The gene calls are TRBV20-1 and TRBJ1-2, with D perhaps matching TRBD1 (5 bases). The V gene's germline CDR1 is DFQATT and CDR2 SNEGSKA (reference sequence). Trimming pared 3 bases from V and 0 bases from J, leaving 8 bases between. CDR3 length: 13 residues. The CDR3 DNA reads TGCAGTGCTAGGACAGAAGCTAACTATGGCTACACCTTC. Translating gives CSARTEANYGYTF.